Sequencing of this T cell receptor beta chain was carried out in a study of T cell repertoires in cytomegalovirus infection. The table lists this clonotype with many counts. TCRdb reanalysed the reads using MiXCR and keeps one entry per CDR3 protein. Of hundreds of thousands of distinct CDR3 sequences listed, roughly a tenth are singletons. The receptor was isolated from a human donor in good health (CMV status not recorded). Some clones in this sample may be carry-over from other donors' samples. Input material: PBMCs.

CDR3 in amino acids: CASSLGDFDIQYF. Here the CDR3 DNA reads TGTGCCAGCAGTTTAGGTGACTTCGACATTCAGTACTTC. The chain couples TRBV12-3 or TRBV12-4 to TRBJ2-4; D is unclear. Trimming shortened V by 1 base and J by 8 bases, and 9 bases separated the two germline ends. The CDR3 has 13 amino acids.